Sequencing of this T cell receptor beta chain was carried out in a study of T cell repertoires in cytomegalovirus infection. Findings and caveats of the study: The ex vivo response was dominated by HLA-C-restricted CMV-specific TCR beta clonotypes.

The germline V gene encodes CDR1 MDHEN and CDR2 SYDVKM. J lost 7 bases, V lost 7 bases, and 9 bases had no gene match. The CDR3 extends over 13 amino acids. Each CDR3 protein gets one entry after TCRdb re-called the reads with MiXCR. The sample records under 850,000 distinct CDR3 sequences, 35% to 45% being singletons. A word on this clonotype: The antigen is not known.

The sequenced sample was PBMCs. The chain links TRBV28 to TRBJ2-7; 8 nucleotides match TRBD1. This TCR was recovered from a human donor in good health (CMV status not recorded). Some clones in this sample may be carry-over from other donors' samples. The DNA for the CDR3 is TGTGCCAGCATTTTTCAGGGGGCGCGGGAGCAGTACTTC. Translating gives CASIFQGAREQYF.